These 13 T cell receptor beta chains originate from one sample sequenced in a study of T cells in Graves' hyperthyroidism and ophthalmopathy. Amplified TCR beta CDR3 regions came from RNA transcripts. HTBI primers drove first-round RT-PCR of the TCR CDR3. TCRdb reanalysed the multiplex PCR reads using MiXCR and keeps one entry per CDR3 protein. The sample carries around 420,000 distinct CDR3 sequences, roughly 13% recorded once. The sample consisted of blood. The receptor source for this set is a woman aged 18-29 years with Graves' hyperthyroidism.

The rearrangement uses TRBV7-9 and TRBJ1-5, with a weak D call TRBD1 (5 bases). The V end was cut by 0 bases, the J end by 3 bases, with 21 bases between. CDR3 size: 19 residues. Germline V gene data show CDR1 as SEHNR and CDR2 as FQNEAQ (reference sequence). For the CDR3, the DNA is TGTGCCAGCAGCTTAGCGGGGCTAGGGCCCGAGTCGTCCAATCAGCCCCAGCATTTT. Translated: CASSLAGLGPESSNQPQHF.

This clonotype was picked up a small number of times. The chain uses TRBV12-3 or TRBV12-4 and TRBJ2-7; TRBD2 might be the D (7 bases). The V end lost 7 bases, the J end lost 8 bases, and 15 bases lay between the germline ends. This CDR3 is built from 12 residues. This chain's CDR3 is CASTQPGGKQYF. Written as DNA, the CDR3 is TGTGCCAGCACCCAACCGGGGGGCAAGCAGTACTTC.

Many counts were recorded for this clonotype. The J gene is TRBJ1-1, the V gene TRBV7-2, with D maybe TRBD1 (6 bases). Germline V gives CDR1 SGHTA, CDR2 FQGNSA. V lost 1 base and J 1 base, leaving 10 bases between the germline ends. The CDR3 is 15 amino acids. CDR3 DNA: TGTGCCAGCAGCTTAGATGGGGGCCGGAACACTGAAGCTTTCTTT. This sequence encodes CASSLDGGRNTEAFF.

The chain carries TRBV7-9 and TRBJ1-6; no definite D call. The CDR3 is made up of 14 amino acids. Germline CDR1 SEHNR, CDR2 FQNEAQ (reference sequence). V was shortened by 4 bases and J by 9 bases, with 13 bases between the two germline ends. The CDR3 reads CASSYDSQGSPLHF. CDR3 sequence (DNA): TGTGCCAGCAGCTACGACTCCCAAGGTTCACCCCTCCACTTT. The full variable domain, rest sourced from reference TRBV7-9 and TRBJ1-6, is DTGVSQNPRHKITKRGQNVTFRCDPISEHNRLYWYRQTLGQGPEFLTYFQNEAQLEKSRLLSDRFSAERPKGSFSTLEIQRTEQGDSAMYLCASSYDSQGSPLHFGNGTRLTVT.

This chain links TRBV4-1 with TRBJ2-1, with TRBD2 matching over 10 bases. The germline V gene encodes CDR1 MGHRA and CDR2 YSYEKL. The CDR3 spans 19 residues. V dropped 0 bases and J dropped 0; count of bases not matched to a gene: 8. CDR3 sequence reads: CASSQDLLAGTSSYNEQFF. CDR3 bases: TGCGCCAGCAGCCAAGATCTACTAGCGGGGACCAGCTCCTACAATGAGCAGTTCTTC.

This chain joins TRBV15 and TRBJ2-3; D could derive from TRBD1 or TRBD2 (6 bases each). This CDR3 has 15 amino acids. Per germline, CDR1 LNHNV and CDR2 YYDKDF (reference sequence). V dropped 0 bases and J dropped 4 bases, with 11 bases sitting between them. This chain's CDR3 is CATSREGGTADTQYF. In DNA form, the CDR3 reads TGTGCCACCAGCAGAGAAGGGGGGACCGCAGATACGCAGTATTTT.

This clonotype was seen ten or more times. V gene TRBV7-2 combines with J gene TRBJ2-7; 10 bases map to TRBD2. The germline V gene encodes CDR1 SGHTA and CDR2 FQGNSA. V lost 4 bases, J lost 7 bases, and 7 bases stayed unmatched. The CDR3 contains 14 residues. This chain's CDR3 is CASSSLAGAAEQYF. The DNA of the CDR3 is TGTGCCAGCAGCTCGCTAGCGGGAGCGGCGGAGCAGTACTTC. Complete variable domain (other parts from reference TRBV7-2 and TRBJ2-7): GAGVSQSPSNKVTEKGKDVELRCDPISGHTALYWYRQSLGQGLEFLIYFQGNSAPDKSGLPSDRFSAERTGGSVSTLTIQRTQQEDSAVYLCASSSLAGAAEQYFGPGTRLTVT.

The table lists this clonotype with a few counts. CDR3 sequence (DNA): TGTGCCAGCAGCTTTTCCGGCAGGGGGGCTTTCTTT. Its translation is CASSFSGRGAFF. V usage is TRBV11-2 and J usage is TRBJ1-1, with 7 bases identical to TRBD1. The V and J ends lost 3 bases and 11 bases, in that order; junction bases with no gene match: 6. Germline CDR1 reads SGHAT; CDR2 reads FQNNGV. The CDR3 is 12 amino acids. The full variable domain, with the rest looked up from reference TRBV11-2 and TRBJ1-1, is EAGVAQSPRYKIIEKRQSVAFWCNPISGHATLYWYQQILGQGPKLLIQFQNNGVVDDSQLPKDRFSAERLKGVDSTLKIQPAKLEDSAVYLCASSFSGRGAFFGQGTRLTVV.

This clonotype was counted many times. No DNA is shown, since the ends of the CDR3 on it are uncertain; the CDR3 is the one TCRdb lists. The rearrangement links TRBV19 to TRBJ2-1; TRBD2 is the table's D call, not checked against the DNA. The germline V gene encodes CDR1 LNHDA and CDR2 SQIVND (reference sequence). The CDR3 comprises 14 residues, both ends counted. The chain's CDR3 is CASSILAGTFEQFF.

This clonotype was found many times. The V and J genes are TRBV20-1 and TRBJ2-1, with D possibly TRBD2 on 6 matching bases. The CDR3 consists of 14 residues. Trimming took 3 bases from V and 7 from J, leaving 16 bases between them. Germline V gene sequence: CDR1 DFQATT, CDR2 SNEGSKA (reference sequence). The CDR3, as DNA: TGCAGTGCTAGTGACACGGGAGAGGTAAATGAGCAGTTCTTC. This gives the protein CSASDTGEVNEQFF.

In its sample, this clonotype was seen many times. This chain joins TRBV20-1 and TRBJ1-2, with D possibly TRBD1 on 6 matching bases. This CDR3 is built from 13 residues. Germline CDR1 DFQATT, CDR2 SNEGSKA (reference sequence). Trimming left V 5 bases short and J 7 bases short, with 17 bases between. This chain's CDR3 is CSADLNTGFGYTF. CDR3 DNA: TGCAGTGCTGACCTTAACACAGGGTTTGGCTACACCTTC.

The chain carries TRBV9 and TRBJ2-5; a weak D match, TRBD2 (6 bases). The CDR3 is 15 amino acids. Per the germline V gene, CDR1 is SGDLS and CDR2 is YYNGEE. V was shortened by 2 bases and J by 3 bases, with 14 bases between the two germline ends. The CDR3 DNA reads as TGTGCCAGCAGCGTTAGCGGTGGTGGGGAAGAGACCCAGTACTTC. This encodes CASSVSGGGEETQYF. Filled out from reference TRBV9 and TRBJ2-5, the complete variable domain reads DSGVTQTPKHLITATGQRVTLRCSPRSGDLSVYWYQQSLDQGLQFLIQYYNGEERAKGNILERFSAQQFPDLHSELNLSSLELGDSALYFCASSVSGGGEETQYFGPGTRLLVL.

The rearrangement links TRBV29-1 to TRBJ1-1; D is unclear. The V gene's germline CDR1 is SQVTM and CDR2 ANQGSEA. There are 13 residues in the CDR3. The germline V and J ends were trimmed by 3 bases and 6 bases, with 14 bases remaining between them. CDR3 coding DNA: TGCAGCGTTGAGGCCCCTCTTATCGCTGAAGCTTTCTTT. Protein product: CSVEAPLIAEAFF.